This entry describes one T cell receptor (beta chain). This sample is drawn from a study of control samples from healthy donors and cancer patients. Per the germline V gene, CDR1 is LNHDA and CDR2 is SQIVND (reference sequence). The CDR3 runs 14 residues. Trimming removed 1 base at V and 5 bases at J, with 9 bases between. TCRdb keeps only in-frame clones here, not all; method: immunoSEQ multiplex PCR. The sample consists of some 95,000 clones, around 88% of them appearing once. This receptor was obtained from a man aged 30-40 years in good health. The rearrangement uses TRBV19 and TRBJ2-1, with D uncertain. The sample comprised blood. Here the CDR3 reads CASSIARRNNEQFF. In DNA, the CDR3 is TGTGCCAGTAGTATAGCTCGGAGAAACAATGAGCAGTTCTTC.